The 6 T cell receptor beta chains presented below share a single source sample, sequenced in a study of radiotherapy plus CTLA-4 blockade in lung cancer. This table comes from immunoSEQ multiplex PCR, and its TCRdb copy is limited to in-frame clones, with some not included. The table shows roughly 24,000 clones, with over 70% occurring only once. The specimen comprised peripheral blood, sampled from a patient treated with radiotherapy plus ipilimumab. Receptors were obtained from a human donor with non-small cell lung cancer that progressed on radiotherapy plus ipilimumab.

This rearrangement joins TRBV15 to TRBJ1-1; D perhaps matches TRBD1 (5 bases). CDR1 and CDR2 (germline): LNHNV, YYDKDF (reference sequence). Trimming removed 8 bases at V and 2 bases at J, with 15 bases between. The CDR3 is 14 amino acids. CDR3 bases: TGTGCCACCGGGGGACGGCCGCCTAACACTGAAGCTTTCTTT. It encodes CATGGRPPNTEAFF.

CDR3 nucleotide sequence: TGTGCCAGCAGCTTTAGTGTAGGCAATAATTCACCCCTCCACTTT. Translation gives CASSFSVGNNSPLHF. V is TRBV7-8 and J is TRBJ1-6; D gene uncertain. Looked up from germline, CDR1 is SGHVS and CDR2 is FQNEAQ. This CDR3 region has 15 residues. Trimming cost V 3 bases and J 5 bases, with 11 bases left between them.

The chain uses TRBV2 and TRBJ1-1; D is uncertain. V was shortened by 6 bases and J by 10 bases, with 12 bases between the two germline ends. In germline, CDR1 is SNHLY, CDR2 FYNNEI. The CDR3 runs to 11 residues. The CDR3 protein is CASRMGVRAFF. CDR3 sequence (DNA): TGTGCCAGCAGGATGGGCGTAAGAGCTTTCTTT.

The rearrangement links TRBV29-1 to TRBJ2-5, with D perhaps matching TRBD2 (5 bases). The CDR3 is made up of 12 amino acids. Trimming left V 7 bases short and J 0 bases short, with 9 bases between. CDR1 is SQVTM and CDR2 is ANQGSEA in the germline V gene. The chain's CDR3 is CSADSYQETQYF. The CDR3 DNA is TGCAGCGCGGACTCGTACCAAGAGACCCAGTACTTC.

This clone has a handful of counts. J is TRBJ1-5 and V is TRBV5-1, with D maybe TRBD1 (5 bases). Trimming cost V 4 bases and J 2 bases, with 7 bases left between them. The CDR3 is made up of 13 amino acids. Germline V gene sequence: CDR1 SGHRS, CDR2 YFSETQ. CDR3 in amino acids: CASSQGGNQPQHF. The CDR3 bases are TGCGCCAGCAGCCAGGGAGGCAATCAGCCCCAGCATTTT.

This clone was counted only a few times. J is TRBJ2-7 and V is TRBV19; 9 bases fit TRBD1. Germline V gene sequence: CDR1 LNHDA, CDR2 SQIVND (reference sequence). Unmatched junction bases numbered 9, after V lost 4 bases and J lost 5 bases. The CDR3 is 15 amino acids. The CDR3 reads CASSRDRDVRDEQYF. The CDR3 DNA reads TGTGCCAGTAGTAGGGACAGGGACGTTCGGGACGAGCAGTACTTC. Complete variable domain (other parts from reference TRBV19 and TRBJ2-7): DGGITQSPKYLFRKEGQNVTLSCEQNLNHDAMYWYRQDPGQGLRLIYYSQIVNDFQKGDIAEGYSVSREKKESFPLTVTSAQKNPTAFYLCASSRDRDVRDEQYFGPGTRLTVT.